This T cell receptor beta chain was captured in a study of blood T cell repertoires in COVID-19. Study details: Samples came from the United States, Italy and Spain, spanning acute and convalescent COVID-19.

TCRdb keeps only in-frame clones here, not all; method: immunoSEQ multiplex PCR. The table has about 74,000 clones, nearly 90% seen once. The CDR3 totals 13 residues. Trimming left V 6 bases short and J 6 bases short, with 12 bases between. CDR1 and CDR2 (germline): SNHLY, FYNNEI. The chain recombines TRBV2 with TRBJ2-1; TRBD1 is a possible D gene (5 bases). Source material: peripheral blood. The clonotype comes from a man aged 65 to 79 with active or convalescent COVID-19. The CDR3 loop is CASRTDTGNEQFF. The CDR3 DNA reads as TGTGCCAGCAGGACGGACACCGGCAATGAGCAGTTCTTC. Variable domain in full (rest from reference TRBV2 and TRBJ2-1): EPEVTQTPSHQVTQMGQEVILRCVPISNHLYFYWYRQILGQKVEFLVSFYNNEISEKSEIFDDQFSVERPDGSNFTLKIRSTKLEDSAMYFCASRTDTGNEQFFGPGTRLTVL.